This T cell receptor (beta chain) was captured in a study of blood T cell repertoires in COVID-19. Study context: From T cells, B-cell-depleted T cells, or PBMCs came the material, which was cDNA or gDNA.

This CDR3 comprises 13 residues. Trimming cost V 10 bases and J 7 bases, with 16 bases left between them. CDR1 and CDR2 from the germline V gene are LNHNV and YYDKDF (reference sequence). Profiling relied on immunoSEQ multiplex PCR, and the TCRdb table lists in-frame clones only, not all of them. The sample includes about 260,000 clones, approximately 79% of them seen just once. This sequence was found in a man aged 25 to 40 with acute COVID-19. Sequenced sample: PBMCs or T cells enriched from blood (not recorded which). The genes are TRBV15 and TRBJ2-2, with D perhaps matching TRBD2 (6 bases). CDR3 coding DNA: TGTGCCAGTCAGGAGGGCCGGGTCGGGGAGCTGTTTTTT. Protein: CASQEGRVGELFF.